Following are 13 T cell receptor beta chains from one sample sequenced in a study of glioma-infiltrating T cells. Using RNA template, CDR3s of TCR alpha and beta were amplified with iRepertoire arm-PCR. TCRdb used MiXCR to reprocess the multiplex PCR reads, holding one entry per CDR3 protein. The repertoire holds under 200,000 distinct CDR3 sequences, with more than 35% as singletons. The specimen was glioma tissue, nonneoplastic brain tissue, or PBMCs (not recorded which). These receptor sequences come from a human donor with low-grade glioma or glioblastoma, undergoing nonglioma brain surgery, or in good health (not recorded which).

On this clonotype itself: With a much larger clone just one base away, this may be a read error. This sequence joins TRBV2 and TRBJ2-7, with TRBD1 matching over 7 bases. V trimming: 6 bases; J trimming: 0 bases; junction bases outside the gene matches: 2. CDR1 and CDR2 from the germline V gene are SNHLY and FYNNEI. The CDR3 length is 13 residues. CDR3 in DNA: TGTGCCAGCAGGGACAGGACCTCCTACGAGCAGTACTTC. Translation: CASRDRTSYEQYF.

This clonotype was counted many times. The chain combines TRBV12-3 or TRBV12-4 with TRBJ1-5; D unresolved. The CDR3 runs to 14 residues. V was clipped by 3 bases and J by 5 bases, with 11 bases between them. This CDR3 reads CASSLEAPHQPQHF. In DNA, the CDR3 is TGTGCCAGCAGTTTGGAAGCCCCCCATCAGCCCCAGCATTTT.

A word on this clonotype: The junction departs from the called germline gene at one end, perhaps through a read error. The CDR3 reads CASRFSGGGYGYAF. DNA of the CDR3: TGTGCCAGCAGATTTTCAGGGGGCGGCTATGGTTACGCCTTC. This chain uses TRBV28 with TRBJ1-2; 8 bases match TRBD1. Germline V gene lookup returns CDR1 MDHEN and CDR2 SYDVKM. The length of the CDR3 is 14 residues.

The V call is TRBV19, the J call TRBJ2-5, with D maybe TRBD1 (6 bases). Trimming cost V 6 bases and J 3 bases, with 11 bases left between them. The germline V gene encodes CDR1 LNHDA and CDR2 SQIVND (reference sequence). The CDR3 runs 13 residues. The CDR3 region is CASRAQGKETQYF. The CDR3 DNA is TGTGCCAGTAGGGCGCAGGGGAAAGAGACCCAGTACTTC.

This clonotype was observed many times. The chain links TRBV14 to TRBJ1-1; no definite D call. CDR3 length: 18 amino acids. The V and J ends lost 1 base and 1 base respectively, with 19 bases between them. Germline V gives CDR1 SGHDN, CDR2 FVKESK. CDR3 sequence reads: CASSQVSPGLIRNTEAFF. The CDR3 coding sequence is TGTGCCAGCAGCCAAGTCAGTCCCGGCCTCATCCGGAACACTGAAGCTTTCTTT.

The sample holds many counts of this clonotype. This chain joins TRBV6-1 and TRBJ1-3, with D possibly matching TRBD1 (6 bases). The CDR3 contains 15 residues. Germline V CDR1 and CDR2: MNHNS, SASEGT. With 6 bases removed from V and 0 bases from J, the gap between germline ends came to 12 bases. CDR3 bases: TGTGCCAGCAGGGTACAGGGAAGCTCTGGAAACACCATATATTTT. Residues: CASRVQGSSGNTIYF.

In the case of this clonotype: This may come from a read error, since a much larger clone is one base off. The chain links TRBV12-3 or TRBV12-4 to TRBJ2-5, with 8 bases matching TRBD1. The J call could be wrong; TRBJ2-1 is a better fit for the DNA end. CDR3 length: 15 residues. The CDR3 DNA follows: TGTGCCAGCAGTCCGGGACAGGCTTCCAACAATGAGCAGTTCTTC. This encodes CASSPGQASNNEQFF.

The rearrangement links TRBV5-1 to TRBJ2-5, with TRBD2 matching 7 bases. The CDR3 is 15 residues long. The trim removed 4 bases at V and 0 bases at J, leaving 6 bases unmatched. Per germline, CDR1 SGHRS and CDR2 YFSETQ. The CDR3 here is CASSPGGTDQETQYF. CDR3 DNA sequence: TGCGCCAGCAGCCCCGGGGGGACGGACCAAGAGACCCAGTACTTC.

The chain has TRBV11-2 and TRBJ2-7; D uncertain. Deletions cut 4 bases from V and 6 bases from J, with 13 bases between. The CDR3 is 13 residues long. Germline V gene sequence: CDR1 SGHAT, CDR2 FQNNGV. CDR3 DNA sequence: TGTGCCAGCAGCTCCTCCAACGTCGTCGAGCAGTACTTC. Translating it yields CASSSSNVVEQYF.

The table lists this clonotype with many counts. The genes are TRBV20-1 and TRBJ1-5, with D unresolved. The ends were cut back, 0 bases at V and 0 bases at J, with 6 bases in the middle. There are 14 residues in the CDR3. Germline values: CDR1 DFQATT, CDR2 SNEGSKA (reference sequence). The CDR3 DNA is TGCAGTGCTAGAGAGTCGGTTAGCAATCAGCCCCAGCATTTT. It is translated as CSARESVSNQPQHF.

V and J are TRBV3-1 and TRBJ2-5, with D unresolved. The CDR3 extends over 12 amino acids. The V end lost 3 bases, the J end lost 5 bases, and 7 bases lay between the germline ends. The germline gives CDR1 LGHDT, CDR2 YNNKEL (reference sequence). The CDR3 region has the DNA TGTGCCAGCAGCCACGCAAAGGAGACCCAGTACTTC. Residues: CASSHAKETQYF.

As for this clonotype: A single base separates this from a much larger clone, so it may be a read error. The CDR3 sequence is CSARDKRFPGRWAYNKQFF. CDR3 bases: TGCAGTGCTAGAGATAAAAGGTTTCCCGGGCGATGGGCTTACAATAAGCAGTTCTTC. The chain has TRBV20-1 and TRBJ2-1, with D unclear. CDR1 DFQATT and CDR2 SNEGSKA come from the germline V gene (reference sequence). This CDR3 comprises 19 residues.

This clonotype was seen a few times. This sequence may be a read error, since a much larger clone differs from it by one base. The rearrangement links TRBV20-1 to TRBJ1-2; TRBD1 matches 7 bases. The CDR3 sequence is 14 residues long. Trimming at V came to 0 bases and at J to 8 bases, leaving 9 bases not matched to a gene. From germline, CDR1 is DFQATT and CDR2 SNEGSKA (reference sequence). CDR3 nucleotide sequence: TGCAGTGCTAGAGATACTCAGGGGGTTCTGGGCTACACCTTC. It codes for CSARDTQGVLGYTF.